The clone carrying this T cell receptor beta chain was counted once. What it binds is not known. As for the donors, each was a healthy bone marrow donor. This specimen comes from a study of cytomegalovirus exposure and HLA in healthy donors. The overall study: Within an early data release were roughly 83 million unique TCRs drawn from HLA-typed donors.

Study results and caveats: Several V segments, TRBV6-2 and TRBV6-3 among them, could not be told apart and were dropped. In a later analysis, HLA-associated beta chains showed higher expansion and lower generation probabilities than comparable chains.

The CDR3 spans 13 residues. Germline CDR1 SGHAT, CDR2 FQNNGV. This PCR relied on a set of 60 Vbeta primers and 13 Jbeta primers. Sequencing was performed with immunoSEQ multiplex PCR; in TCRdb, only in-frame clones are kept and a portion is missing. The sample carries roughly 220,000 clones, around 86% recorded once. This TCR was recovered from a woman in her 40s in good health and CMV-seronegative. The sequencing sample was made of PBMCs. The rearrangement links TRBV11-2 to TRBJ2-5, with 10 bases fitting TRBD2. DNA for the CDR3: TGTGCAGGTGGGACTAGCGCAGAAGAGACCCAGTACTTC. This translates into CAGGTSAEETQYF.